This T cell receptor beta chain comes out of a study of shared T cell receptors in the human thymus. Deletions cut 4 bases from V and 0 bases from J, with 10 bases between. The CDR3 consists of 15 residues. Germline values: CDR1 SGHRS, CDR2 YFSETQ. The repertoire was sequenced with immunoSEQ multiplex PCR; TCRdb's copy has only in-frame clones and lacks some. The table has about 730,000 clones, approximately 83% seen once. In addition, the sample was reused for a study of human thymus T cells. That work adds: Infants served as donors; they were healthy and Finnish and were having corrective surgery for congenital heart defects. Surgeons resected thymus tissue during corrective heart surgery. Gene usage for V and J segments appeared biased in thymic and blood repertoires. Unrelated individuals reportedly shared highly overlapping thymic TCR repertoires.

Sequencing was performed on thymocytes. The chain couples TRBV5-1 to TRBJ2-2, with D unclear. This TCR was recovered from a girl less than two years old with a congenital heart defect. This chain's CDR3 is CASSPRKANTGELFF. In nucleotides, the CDR3 is TGCGCCAGCAGCCCGAGGAAAGCGAACACCGGGGAGCTGTTTTTT. The whole variable domain, filled in from reference TRBV5-1 and TRBJ2-2, reads KAGVTQTPRYLIKTRGQQVTLSCSPISGHRSVSWYQQTPGQGLQFLFEYFSETQRNKGNFPGRFSGRQFSNSRSEMNVSTLELGDSALYLCASSPRKANTGELFFGEGSRLTVL.